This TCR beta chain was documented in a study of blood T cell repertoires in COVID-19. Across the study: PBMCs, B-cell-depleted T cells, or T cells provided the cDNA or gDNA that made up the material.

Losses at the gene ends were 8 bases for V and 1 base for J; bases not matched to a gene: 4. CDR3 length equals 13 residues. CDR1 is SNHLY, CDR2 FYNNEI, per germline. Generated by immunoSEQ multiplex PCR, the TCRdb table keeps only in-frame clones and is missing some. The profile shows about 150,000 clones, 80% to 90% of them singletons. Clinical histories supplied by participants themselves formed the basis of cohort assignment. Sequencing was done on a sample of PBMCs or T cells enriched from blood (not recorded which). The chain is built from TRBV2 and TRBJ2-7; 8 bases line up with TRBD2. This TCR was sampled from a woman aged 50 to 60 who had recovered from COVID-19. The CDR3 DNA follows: TGTGCCAGCGACTCGGGAGGGTCCTACGAGCAGTACTTC. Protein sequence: CASDSGGSYEQYF.